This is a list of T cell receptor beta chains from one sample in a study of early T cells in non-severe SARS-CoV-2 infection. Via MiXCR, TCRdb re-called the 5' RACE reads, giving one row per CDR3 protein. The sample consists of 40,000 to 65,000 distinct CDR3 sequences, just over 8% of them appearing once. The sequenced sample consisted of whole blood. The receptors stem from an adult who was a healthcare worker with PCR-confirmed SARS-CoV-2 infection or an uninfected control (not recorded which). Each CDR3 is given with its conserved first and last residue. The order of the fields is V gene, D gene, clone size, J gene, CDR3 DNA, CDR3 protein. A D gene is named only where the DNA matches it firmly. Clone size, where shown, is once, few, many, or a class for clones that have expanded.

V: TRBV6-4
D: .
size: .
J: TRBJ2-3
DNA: TGTGCCAGCAGTGACTCGGGGCCCCCAGATACGCAGTATTTT
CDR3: CASSDSGPPDTQYF

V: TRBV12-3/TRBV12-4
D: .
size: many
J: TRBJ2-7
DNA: TGTGCCAGCAGCAAGCTGGGCTACGAGCAGTACTTC
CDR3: CASSKLGYEQYF

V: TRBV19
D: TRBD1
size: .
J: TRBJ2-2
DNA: TGTGCCAGTAGGGACAGGGCCAACACCGGGGAGCTGTTTTTT
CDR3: CASRDRANTGELFF

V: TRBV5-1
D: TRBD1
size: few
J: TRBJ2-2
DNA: TGCGCCAGCAGCTTCGGACGACAGGGACGCAACCCCGGGGAGCTGTTTTTT
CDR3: CASSFGRQGRNPGELFF

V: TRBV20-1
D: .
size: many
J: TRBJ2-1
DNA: TGCAGTGCTAGCGGGGGAACGAGAGGGAATGAGCAGTTCTTC
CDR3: CSASGGTRGNEQFF

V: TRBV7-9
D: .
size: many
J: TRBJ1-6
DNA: TGTGCCAGCAGCCCGGGGGGCCATAATTCACCCCTCCACTTT
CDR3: CASSPGGHNSPLHF

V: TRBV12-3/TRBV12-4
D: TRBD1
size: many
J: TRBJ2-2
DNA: TGTGCCAGCATCAACCCGGGACAGGTATCCGGGGAGCTGTTTTTT
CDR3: CASINPGQVSGELFF

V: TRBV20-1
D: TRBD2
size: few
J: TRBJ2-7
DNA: TGCAGTGCCCGGACTAGCACCTACGAGCAGTACTTC
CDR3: CSARTSTYEQYF

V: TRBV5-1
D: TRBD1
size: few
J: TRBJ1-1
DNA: TGCGCCAGCAGCCCCGGGGGGAAGGACAGGGATACTGAAGCTTTCTTT
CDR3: CASSPGGKDRDTEAFF

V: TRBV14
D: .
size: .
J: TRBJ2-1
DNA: TGTGCCAGCAGCCAAGAGGACAGCTTCTACAATGAGCAGTTCTTC
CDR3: CASSQEDSFYNEQFF

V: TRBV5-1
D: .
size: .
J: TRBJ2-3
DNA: TGCGCCAGCAGCTTGCTCTCTAGCACAGATACGCAGTATTTT
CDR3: CASSLLSSTDTQYF

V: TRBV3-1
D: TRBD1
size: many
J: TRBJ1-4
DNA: TGTGCCAGCAGCCTCGGAGGGGGCGCAAATGAAAAACTGTTTTTT
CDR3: CASSLGGGANEKLFF

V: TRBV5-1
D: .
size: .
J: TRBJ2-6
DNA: TGCGCCAGCAGCTTGGCGGGGCACGGGGCCAACGTCCTGACTTTC
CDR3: CASSLAGHGANVLTF

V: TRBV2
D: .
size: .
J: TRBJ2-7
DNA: TGTGCCAGCAGTCACTTCCCCATAGTGGAGGAGGTTAGCGAGCAGTACTTC
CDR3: CASSHFPIVEEVSEQYF

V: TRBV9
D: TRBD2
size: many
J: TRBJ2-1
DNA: TGTGCCAGCAGCGTAGGCACTAGCGGGCTGAAGGATGAGCAGTTCTTC
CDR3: CASSVGTSGLKDEQFF

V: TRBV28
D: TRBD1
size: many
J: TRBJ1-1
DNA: TGTGCCAGCAATAAATGGGGACAGAAGAACACTGAAGCTTTCTTT
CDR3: CASNKWGQKNTEAFF

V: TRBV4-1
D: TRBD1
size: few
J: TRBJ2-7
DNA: TGCGCCAGCAGCCAAGAGGCAGGGGGCATCTACGAGCAGTACTTC
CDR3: CASSQEAGGIYEQYF

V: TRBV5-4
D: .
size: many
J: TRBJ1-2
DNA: TGTGCCAGCAGCTTGAGGCACTACCGGGACACCTTTAACTATGGCTACACCTTC
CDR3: CASSLRHYRDTFNYGYTF

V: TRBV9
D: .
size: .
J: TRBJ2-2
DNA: TGTGCCAGCAGCCGAGGGCAGGGCCACGCGAACACCGGGGAGCTGTTTTTT
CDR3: CASSRGQGHANTGELFF

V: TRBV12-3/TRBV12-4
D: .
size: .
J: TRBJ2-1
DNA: TGTGCCAGCAGTCCCTTATCGGCGAAAGCCTACAATGAGCAGTTCTTC
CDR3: CASSPLSAKAYNEQFF

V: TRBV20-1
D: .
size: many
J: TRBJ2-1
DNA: TGCAGTGCTAGTTACCACCACTCCTACAATGAGCAGTTCTTC
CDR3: CSASYHHSYNEQFF

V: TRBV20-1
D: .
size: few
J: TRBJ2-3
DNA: TGCAGTGCTCCTAATACGCAGTATTTT
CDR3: CSAPNTQYF

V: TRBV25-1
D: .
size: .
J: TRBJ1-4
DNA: TGTGCCAGCAGTGAGACAGCGAGTAATGAAAAACTGTTTTTT
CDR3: CASSETASNEKLFF

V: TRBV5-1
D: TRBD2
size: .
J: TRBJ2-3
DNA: TGCGCCAGCAGCCCACGACTAGCGGGGTTCACAGATACGCAGTATTTT
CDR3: CASSPRLAGFTDTQYF

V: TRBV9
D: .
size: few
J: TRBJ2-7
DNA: TGTGCCAGCAGCGTAGGGCAGGGTGGCGAGCAGTACTTC
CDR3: CASSVGQGGEQYF

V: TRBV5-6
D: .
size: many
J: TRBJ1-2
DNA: TGTGCCAGCAGCTTGGGTCAGAACTATGGCTACACCTTC
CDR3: CASSLGQNYGYTF

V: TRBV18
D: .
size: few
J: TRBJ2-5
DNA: TGTGCCAGCTCACCCGGACAGCCCCGTCAAGAGACCCAGTACTTC
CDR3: CASSPGQPRQETQYF

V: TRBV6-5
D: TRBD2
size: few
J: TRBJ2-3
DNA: TGTGCCAGCAGGCCTAGCGGGGGGATAAAAGATACGCAGTATTTT
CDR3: CASRPSGGIKDTQYF

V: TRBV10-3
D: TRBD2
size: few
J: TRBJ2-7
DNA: TGTGCCATCAGCGGAGGACTAGCGGGAGGGGAGCAGTACTTC
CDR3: CAISGGLAGGEQYF

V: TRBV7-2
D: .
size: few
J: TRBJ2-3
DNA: TGTGCCAGCAGCAGAGAGGGATTTAGCACAGATACGCAGTATTTT
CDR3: CASSREGFSTDTQYF

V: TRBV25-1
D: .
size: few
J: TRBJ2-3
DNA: TGTGCCAGCAGTGCCTCCATCGGGGTCGCAGATACGCAGTATTTT
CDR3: CASSASIGVADTQYF

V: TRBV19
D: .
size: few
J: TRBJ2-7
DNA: TGTGCCACCCAGGAGACAGGCAACTACGAGCAGTACTTC
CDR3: CATQETGNYEQYF

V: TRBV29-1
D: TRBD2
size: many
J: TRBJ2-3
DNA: TGCAGCGTTGAGGGACTAGCGGGAGTCTGGGAGGGCACAGATACGCAGTATTTT
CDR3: CSVEGLAGVWEGTDTQYF

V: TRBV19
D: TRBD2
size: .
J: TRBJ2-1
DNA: TGTGCCAGTAGTATGCGGGGGTTCGGCTCCTACAATGAGCAGTTCTTC
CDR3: CASSMRGFGSYNEQFF

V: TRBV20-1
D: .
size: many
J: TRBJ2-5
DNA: TGCAGTGCTAGAGGAAGGTACCAAGAGACCCAGTACTTC
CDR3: CSARGRYQETQYF

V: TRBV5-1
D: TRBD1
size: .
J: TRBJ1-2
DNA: TGCGCCAGCAACAAGGGGGACAGCTTATATGGCTACACCTTC
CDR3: CASNKGDSLYGYTF

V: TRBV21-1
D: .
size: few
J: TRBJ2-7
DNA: TGTGCCAGCACCCCCCCCTTGTGGGAGCAGTACTTC
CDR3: CASTPPLWEQYF

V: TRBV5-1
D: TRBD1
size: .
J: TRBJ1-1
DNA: TGCGCCAGCAGCCTAAACAGGGGCTGGAACACTGAAGCTTTCTTT
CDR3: CASSLNRGWNTEAFF

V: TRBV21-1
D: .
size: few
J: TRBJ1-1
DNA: TGTGCCAGCAGCGGGCAGTTCATGAACACTGAAGCTTTCTTT
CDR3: CASSGQFMNTEAFF

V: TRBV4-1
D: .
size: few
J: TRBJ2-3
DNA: TGCGCCAGCAGCCAAAGCGTAACTTGGGATACGCAGTATTTT
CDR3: CASSQSVTWDTQYF

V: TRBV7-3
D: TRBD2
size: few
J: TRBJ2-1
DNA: TGTGCCAGCAGCTCCGGCGGGAGCTCCTACAATGAGCAGTTCTTC
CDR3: CASSSGGSSYNEQFF

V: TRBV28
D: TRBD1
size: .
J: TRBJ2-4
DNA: TGTGCCAGCACCTCAAGGAGACAGGGGAAAAACATTCAGTACTTC
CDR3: CASTSRRQGKNIQYF

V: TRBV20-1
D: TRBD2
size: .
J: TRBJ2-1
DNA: TGCAGTGCTGCGGGAGGCCCCGCTAATGAGCAGTTCTTC
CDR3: CSAAGGPANEQFF

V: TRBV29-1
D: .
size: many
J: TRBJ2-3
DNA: TGCAGCCTTGGACAATCAGATACGCAGTATTTT
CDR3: CSLGQSDTQYF

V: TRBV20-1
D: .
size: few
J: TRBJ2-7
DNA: TGCAGTGCCCGGGTAACCACAGACGAGCAGTACTTC
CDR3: CSARVTTDEQYF